This record looks at one T cell receptor beta chain sequence and its context. Its antigen is still unknown. The data originate from a study of vaccination effects on CD4 cells after COVID-19. Study information: Two doses of BNT162b2 or mRNA-1273 vaccine were administered to participants. Study results and caveats: Missing from the study were early post-infection timepoints, and its convalescent patients were few. Clones of infection and vaccine origin contracted markedly late after vaccination.

Viral peptide pool expansion of antigen-specific CD4+ T cells preceded sequencing in the ViraFEST assay. The culture ran for roughly 10 days before CD4+ T cells were isolated. None of these healthy vaccinees had been infected with SARS-CoV-2 before vaccination. On day 3 and again on day 7, half the medium was replaced with IL-2 medium. Germline values: CDR1 MNHEY, CDR2 SVGAGI. Unmatched junction bases numbered 10, after V lost 6 bases and J lost 4 bases. This CDR3 spans 15 amino acids. This table comes from immunoSEQ multiplex PCR, and its TCRdb copy is limited to in-frame clones, with some not included. The table shows some 69,000 clones, with around 69% occurring only once.

Sequencing used CD4+ T cells from PBMCs cultured with HCoV-NL63 spike peptides, obtained before COVID-19 vaccination. This sequence was found in a human donor who received a COVID-19 vaccine. V is TRBV6-5 and J is TRBJ1-1; 8 nucleotides align to TRBD1. CDR3 protein: CASRPATGGGTEAFF. The CDR3 DNA reads as TGTGCCAGCAGACCCGCCACAGGGGGTGGCACTGAAGCTTTCTTT.